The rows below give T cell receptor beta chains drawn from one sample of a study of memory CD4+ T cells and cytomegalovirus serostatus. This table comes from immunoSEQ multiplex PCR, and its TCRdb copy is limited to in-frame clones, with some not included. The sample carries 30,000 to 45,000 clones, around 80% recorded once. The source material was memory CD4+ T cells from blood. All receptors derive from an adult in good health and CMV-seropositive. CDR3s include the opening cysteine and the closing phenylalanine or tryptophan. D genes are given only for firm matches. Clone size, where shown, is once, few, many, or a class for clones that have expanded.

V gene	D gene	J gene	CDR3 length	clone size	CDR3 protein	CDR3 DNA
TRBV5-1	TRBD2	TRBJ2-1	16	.	CASSLAPSGTLNEQFF	TGCGCCAGCAGCTTGGCGCCTAGCGGAACTCTCAATGAGCAGTTCTTC
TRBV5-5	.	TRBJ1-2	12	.	CASSTTGNGYTF	TGTGCCAGCAGCACCACAGGCAATGGCTACACCTTC
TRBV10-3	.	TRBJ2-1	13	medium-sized	CAISEPRSNEQFF	TGTGCCATCAGTGAGCCAAGATCCAATGAGCAGTTCTTC
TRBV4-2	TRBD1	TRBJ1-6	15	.	CASSQDHRTGSPLHF	TGTGCCAGCAGCCAAGATCACAGGACAGGATCACCCCTCCACTTT
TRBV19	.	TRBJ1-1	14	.	CASRARGGITEAFF	TGTGCCAGTAGGGCGCGGGGGGGTATCACTGAAGCTTTCTTT
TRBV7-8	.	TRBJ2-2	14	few	CASSPVAHTGELFF	TGTGCCAGCAGCCCCGTAGCCCACACCGGGGAGCTGTTTTTT
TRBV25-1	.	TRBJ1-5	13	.	CASSPAVDQPQHF	TGTGCCAGCAGTCCGGCAGTCGATCAGCCCCAGCATTTT
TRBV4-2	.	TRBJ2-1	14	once	CASSQELAGHEQFF	TGTGCCAGCAGCCAAGAACTCGCAGGCCATGAGCAGTTCTTC
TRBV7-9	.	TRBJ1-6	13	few	CASSSTPNSPLHF	TGTGCCAGCAGCTCTACGCCGAATTCACCCCTCCACTTT
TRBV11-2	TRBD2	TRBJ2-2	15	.	CASSFLAGSTGELFF	TGTGCCAGCAGCTTTCTAGCGGGGAGCACCGGGGAGCTGTTTTTT
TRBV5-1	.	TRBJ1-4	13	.	CASSSAGSEKLFF	TGCGCCAGCAGTTCGGCAGGGAGTGAAAAACTGTTTTTT
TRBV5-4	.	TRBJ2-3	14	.	CASSLRLAGDTQYF	TGTGCCAGCAGCTTGAGATTAGCAGGAGATACGCAGTATTTT
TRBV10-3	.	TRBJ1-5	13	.	CAISAGFNQPQHF	TGTGCCATCAGTGCGGGTTTCAATCAGCCCCAGCATTTT
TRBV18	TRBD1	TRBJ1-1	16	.	CASSRNRGRGMTEAFF	TGTGCCAGCTCACGAAACAGGGGTCGAGGGATGACTGAAGCTTTCTTT
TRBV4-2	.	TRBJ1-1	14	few	CASSQDGRDTEAFF	TGTGCCAGCAGCCAAGATGGGAGGGACACTGAAGCTTTCTTT
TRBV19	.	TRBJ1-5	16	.	CASSYARGGHNQPQHF	TGTGCCAGTAGCTATGCCCGCGGGGGTCACAATCAGCCCCAGCATTTT
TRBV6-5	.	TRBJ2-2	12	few	CASSYIAGELFF	TGTGCCAGCAGTTATATTGCCGGGGAGCTGTTTTTT
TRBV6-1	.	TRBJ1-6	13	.	CASTGSGNSPLHF	TGTGCCAGCACTGGGTCGGGGAATTCACCCCTCCACTTT
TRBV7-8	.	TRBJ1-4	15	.	CASSLGGRAGEKLFF	TGTGCCAGCAGCTTAGGGGGGAGGGCGGGAGAAAAACTGTTTTTT
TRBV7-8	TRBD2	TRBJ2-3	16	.	CASSKLAGALIDTQYF	TGTGCCAGCAGCAAACTAGCGGGAGCTTTAATAGATACGCAGTATTTT
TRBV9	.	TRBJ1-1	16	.	CASSVAGQNINTEAFF	TGTGCCAGCAGCGTAGCGGGACAAAATATAAACACTGAAGCTTTCTTT
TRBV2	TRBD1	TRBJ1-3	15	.	CASSFRQGTGNTIYF	TGTGCCAGCAGTTTCCGACAGGGGACTGGAAACACCATATATTTT
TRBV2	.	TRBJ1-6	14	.	CASSEAHGDSPLHF	TGTGCCAGCAGTGAAGCGCATGGGGACTCACCCCTCCACTTT